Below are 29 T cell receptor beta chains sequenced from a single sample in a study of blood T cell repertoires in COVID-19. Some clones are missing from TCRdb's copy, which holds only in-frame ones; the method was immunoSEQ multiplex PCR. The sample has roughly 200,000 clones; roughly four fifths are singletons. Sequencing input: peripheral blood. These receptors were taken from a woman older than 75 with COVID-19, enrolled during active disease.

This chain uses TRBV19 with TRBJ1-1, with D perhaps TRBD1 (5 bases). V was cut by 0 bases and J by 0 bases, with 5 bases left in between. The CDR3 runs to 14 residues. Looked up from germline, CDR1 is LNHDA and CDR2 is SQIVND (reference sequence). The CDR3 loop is CASSIDRVNTEAFF. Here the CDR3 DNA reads TGTGCCAGTAGTATAGACAGGGTGAACACTGAAGCTTTCTTT.

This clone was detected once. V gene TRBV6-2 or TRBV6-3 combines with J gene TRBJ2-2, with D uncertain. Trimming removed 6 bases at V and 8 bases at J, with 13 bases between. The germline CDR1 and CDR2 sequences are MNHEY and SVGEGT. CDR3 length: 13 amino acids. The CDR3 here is CASSPGWWGELFF. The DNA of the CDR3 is TGTGCCAGCAGCCCTGGCTGGTGGGGGGAGCTGTTTTTT.

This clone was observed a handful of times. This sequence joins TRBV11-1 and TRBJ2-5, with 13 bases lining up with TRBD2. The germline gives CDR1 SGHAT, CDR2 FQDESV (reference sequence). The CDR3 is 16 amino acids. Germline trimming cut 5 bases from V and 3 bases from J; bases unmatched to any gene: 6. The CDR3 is CASSLSGLAGEETQYF. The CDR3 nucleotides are TGTGCCAGCAGCCTGAGCGGACTAGCGGGGGAAGAGACCCAGTACTTC. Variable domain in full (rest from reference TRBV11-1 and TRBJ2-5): EAEVAQSPRYKITEKSQAVAFWCDPISGHATLYWYRQILGQGPELLVQFQDESVVDDSQLPKDRFSAERLKGVDSTLKIQPAELGDSAMYLCASSLSGLAGEETQYFGPGTRLLVL.

Written as DNA, the CDR3 is TGTGCCAGCAGTTTTGGGACAGGGAAGGACACCTTC. It encodes CASSFGTGKDTF. The chain recombines TRBV12-3 or TRBV12-4 with TRBJ1-2; TRBD1 matches at 9 bases. The V gene end was trimmed by 3 bases and the J gene end by 12 bases; junction bases not matched to a gene: 5. CDR3 length equals 12 residues.

This CDR3 is CAWSVETTGNYGYTF. CDR3 sequence (DNA): TGTGCCTGGAGTGTTGAAACGACAGGGAACTATGGCTACACCTTC. The rearrangement links TRBV30 to TRBJ1-2; TRBD1 matches 7 bases. Germline V gene data show CDR1 as GTSNPN and CDR2 as SVGIG (reference sequence). V lost 0 bases and J lost 2; bases outside the gene matches: 6. This CDR3 spans 15 amino acids.

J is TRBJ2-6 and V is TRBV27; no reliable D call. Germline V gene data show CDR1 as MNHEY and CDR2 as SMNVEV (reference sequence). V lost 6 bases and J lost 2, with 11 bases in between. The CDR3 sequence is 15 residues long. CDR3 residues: CASRPTYPGANVLTF. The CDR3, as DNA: TGTGCCAGCAGGCCAACTTACCCTGGGGCCAACGTCCTGACTTTC.

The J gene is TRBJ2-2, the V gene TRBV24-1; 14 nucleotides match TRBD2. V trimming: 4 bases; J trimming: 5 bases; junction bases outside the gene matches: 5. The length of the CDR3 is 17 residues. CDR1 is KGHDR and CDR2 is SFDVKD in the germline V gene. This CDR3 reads CATSDQTSGGATGELFF. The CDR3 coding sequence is TGTGCCACCAGTGACCAGACTAGCGGGGGGGCGACCGGGGAGCTGTTTTTT.

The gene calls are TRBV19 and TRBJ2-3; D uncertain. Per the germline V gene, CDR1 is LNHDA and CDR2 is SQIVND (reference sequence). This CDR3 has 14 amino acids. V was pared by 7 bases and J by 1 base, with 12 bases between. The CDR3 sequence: CASTQMAGTDTQYF. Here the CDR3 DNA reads TGTGCCAGTACTCAGATGGCAGGCACAGATACGCAGTATTTT.

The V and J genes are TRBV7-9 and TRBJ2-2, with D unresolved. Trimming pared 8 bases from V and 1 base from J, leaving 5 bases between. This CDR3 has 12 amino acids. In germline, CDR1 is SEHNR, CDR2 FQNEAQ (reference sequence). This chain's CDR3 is CASAGNTGELFF. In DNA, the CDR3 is TGTGCCAGCGCAGGGAACACCGGGGAGCTGTTTTTT.

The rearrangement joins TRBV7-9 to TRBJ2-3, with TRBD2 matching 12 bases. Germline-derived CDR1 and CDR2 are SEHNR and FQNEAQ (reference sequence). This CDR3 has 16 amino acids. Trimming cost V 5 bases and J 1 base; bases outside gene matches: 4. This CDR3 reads CASSELAGGRTDTQYF. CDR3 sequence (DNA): TGTGCCAGCAGCGAACTAGCGGGGGGACGCACAGATACGCAGTATTTT.

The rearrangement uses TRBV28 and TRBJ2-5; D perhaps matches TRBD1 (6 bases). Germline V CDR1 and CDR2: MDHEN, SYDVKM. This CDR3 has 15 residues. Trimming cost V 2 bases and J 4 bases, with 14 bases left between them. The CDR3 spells CASSLAGDARETQYF. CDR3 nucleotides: TGTGCCAGCAGTTTAGCAGGGGATGCCAGAGAGACCCAGTACTTC.

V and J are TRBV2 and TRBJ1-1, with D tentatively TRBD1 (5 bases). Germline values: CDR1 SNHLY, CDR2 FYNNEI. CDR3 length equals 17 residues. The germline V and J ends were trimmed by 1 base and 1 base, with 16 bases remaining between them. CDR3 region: CASSEGQGPTPNTEAFF. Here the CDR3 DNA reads TGTGCCAGCAGTGAAGGGCAGGGCCCTACCCCGAACACTGAAGCTTTCTTT.

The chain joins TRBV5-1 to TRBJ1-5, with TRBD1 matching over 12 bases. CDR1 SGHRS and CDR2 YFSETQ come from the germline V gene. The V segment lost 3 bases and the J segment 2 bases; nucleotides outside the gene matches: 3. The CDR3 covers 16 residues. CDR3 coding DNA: TGCGCCAGCAGCTCCGGGACAGGGGGCGGCAATCAGCCCCAGCATTTT. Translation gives CASSSGTGGGNQPQHF.

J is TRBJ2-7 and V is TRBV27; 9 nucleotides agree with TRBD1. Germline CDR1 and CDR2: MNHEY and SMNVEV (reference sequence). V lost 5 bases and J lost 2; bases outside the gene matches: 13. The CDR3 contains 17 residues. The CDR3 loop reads CASSRRTRTGEAYEQYF. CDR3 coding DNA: TGTGCCAGCAGTCGGCGAACCCGGACAGGGGAAGCCTACGAGCAGTACTTC.

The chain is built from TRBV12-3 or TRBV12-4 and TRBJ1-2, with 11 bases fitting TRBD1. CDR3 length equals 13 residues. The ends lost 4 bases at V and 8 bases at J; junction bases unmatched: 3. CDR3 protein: CASSSRTGGGYTF. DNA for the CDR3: TGTGCCAGCAGTTCCCGGACAGGGGGCGGCTACACCTTC.

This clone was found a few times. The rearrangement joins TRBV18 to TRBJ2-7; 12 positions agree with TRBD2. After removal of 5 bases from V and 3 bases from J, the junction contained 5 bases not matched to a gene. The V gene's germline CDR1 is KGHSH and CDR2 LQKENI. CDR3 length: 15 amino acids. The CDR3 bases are TGTGCCAGCTCAACCAGGACTAGCGGGAACTACGAGCAGTACTTC. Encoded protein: CASSTRTSGNYEQYF.

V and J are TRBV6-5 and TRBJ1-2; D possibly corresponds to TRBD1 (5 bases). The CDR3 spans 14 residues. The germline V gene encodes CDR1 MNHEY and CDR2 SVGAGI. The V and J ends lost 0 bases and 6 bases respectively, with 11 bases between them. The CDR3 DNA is TGTGCCAGCAGTTACTCGAGTTGGGGGGATGGCTACACCTTC. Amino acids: CASSYSSWGDGYTF.

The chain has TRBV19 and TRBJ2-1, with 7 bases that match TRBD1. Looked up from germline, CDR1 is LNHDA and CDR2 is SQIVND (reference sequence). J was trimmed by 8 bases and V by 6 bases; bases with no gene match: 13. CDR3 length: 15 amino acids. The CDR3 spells CASSEAGTVGDEQFF. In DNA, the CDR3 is TGTGCCAGTAGCGAGGCCGGGACAGTGGGCGATGAGCAGTTCTTC. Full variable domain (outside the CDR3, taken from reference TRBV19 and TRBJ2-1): DGGITQSPKYLFRKEGQNVTLSCEQNLNHDAMYWYRQDPGQGLRLIYYSQIVNDFQKGDIAEGYSVSREKKESFPLTVTSAQKNPTAFYLCASSEAGTVGDEQFFGPGTRLTVL.

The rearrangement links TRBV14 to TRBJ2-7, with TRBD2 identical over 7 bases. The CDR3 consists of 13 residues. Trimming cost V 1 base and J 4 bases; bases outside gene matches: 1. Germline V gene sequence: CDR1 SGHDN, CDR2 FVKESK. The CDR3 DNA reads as TGTGCCAGCAGCCAAGCGCGGGGGTACGAGCAGTACTTC. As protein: CASSQARGYEQYF.

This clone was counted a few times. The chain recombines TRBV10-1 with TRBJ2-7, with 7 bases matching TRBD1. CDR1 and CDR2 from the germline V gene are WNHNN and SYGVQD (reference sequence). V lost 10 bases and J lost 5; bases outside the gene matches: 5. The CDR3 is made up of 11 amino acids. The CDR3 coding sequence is TGCGCCATCCTAAGGGGGCACGAGCAGTACTTC. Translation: CAILRGHEQYF.

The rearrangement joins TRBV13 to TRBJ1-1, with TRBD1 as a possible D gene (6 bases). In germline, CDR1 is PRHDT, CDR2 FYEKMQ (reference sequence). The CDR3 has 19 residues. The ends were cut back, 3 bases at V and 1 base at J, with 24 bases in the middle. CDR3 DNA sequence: TGTGCCAGCAGCTTCTACCGGAAGACCCCAGGGGTGGGGAACACTGAAGCTTTCTTT. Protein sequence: CASSFYRKTPGVGNTEAFF.

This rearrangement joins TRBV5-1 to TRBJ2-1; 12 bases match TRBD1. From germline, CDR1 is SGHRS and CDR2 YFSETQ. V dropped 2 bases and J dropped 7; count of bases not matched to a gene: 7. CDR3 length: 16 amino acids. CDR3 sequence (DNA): TGCGCCAGCAGCTTCCCCGGGACAGGGGGCGCGAATGAGCAGTTCTTC. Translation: CASSFPGTGGANEQFF.

CDR3 amino acids: CASSPKGSGAPYEQYF. The CDR3 bases are TGTGCCAGCAGCCCTAAGGGGTCAGGGGCCCCCTACGAGCAGTACTTC. This sequence joins TRBV7-6 and TRBJ2-7, with D tentatively TRBD1 (6 bases). V lost 5 bases to trimming and J lost 2 bases, with 19 bases between them. This CDR3 contains 16 residues. Germline CDR1 reads SGHVS; CDR2 reads FNYEAQ.

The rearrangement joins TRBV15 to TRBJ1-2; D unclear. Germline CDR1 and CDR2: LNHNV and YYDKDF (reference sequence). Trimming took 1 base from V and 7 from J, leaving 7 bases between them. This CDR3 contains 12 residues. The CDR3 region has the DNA TGTGCCACCAGCAGAGGACTGGTTGGCTACACCTTC. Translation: CATSRGLVGYTF.

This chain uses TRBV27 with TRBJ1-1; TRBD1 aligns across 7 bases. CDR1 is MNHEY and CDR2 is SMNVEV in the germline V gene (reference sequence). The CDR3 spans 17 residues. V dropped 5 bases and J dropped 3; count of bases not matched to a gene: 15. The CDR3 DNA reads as TGTGCCAGCAGTCGCAAAGGGGGCGCGAGGGCTGACACTGAAGCTTTCTTT. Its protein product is CASSRKGGARADTEAFF.

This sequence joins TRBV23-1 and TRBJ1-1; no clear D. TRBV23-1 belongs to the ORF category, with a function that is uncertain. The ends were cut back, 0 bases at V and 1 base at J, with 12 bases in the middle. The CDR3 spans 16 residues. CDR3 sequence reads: CASSQSRARGNTEAFF. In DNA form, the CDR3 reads TGCGCCAGCAGTCAATCGAGGGCTCGGGGGAACACTGAAGCTTTCTTT.

DNA of the CDR3: TGTGCCAGCAGCCCAAAATCGGGCAGCAAGGGGGAGACCCAGTACTTC. Its protein is CASSPKSGSKGETQYF. The chain carries TRBV9 and TRBJ2-5; possibly TRBD1 for D (5 bases). Germline lookup yields CDR1 SGDLS and CDR2 YYNGEE. With 4 bases removed from V and 5 bases from J, the gap between germline ends came to 21 bases. The CDR3 contains 16 residues.

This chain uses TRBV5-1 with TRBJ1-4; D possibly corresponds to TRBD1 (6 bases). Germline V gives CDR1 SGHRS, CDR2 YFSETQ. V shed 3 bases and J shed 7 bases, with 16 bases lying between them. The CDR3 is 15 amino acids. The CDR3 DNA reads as TGCGCCAGCAGCTCCAGGGGAGATTCGACTGAAAAACTGTTTTTT. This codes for CASSSRGDSTEKLFF.

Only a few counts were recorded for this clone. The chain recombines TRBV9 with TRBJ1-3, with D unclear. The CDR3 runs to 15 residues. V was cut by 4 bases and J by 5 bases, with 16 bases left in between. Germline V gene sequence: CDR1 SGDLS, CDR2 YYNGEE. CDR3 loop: CASSPGGSLRNTIYF. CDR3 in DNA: TGTGCCAGCAGCCCCGGAGGTTCTCTTCGAAACACCATATATTTT.